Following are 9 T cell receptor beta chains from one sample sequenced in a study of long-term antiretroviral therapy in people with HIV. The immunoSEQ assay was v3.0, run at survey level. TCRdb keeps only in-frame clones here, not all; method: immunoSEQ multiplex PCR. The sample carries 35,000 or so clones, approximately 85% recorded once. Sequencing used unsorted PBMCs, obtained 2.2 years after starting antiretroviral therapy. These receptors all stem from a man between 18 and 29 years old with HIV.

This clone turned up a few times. The CDR3 coding sequence is TGTGCCCATGGGGGCGTCAATAATTCACCCCTCCACTTT. This translates into CAHGGVNNSPLHF. This rearrangement joins TRBV30 to TRBJ1-6; D perhaps matches TRBD1 (6 bases). Trimming removed 8 bases at V and 5 bases at J, with 13 bases between. Germline V lookup: CDR1 GTSNPN, CDR2 SVGIG (reference sequence). The CDR3 is made up of 13 amino acids.

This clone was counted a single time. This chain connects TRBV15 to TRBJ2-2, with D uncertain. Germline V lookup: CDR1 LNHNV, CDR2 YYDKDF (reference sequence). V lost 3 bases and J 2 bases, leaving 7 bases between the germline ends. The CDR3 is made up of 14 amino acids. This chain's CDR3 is CATSSAVNTGELFF. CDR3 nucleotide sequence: TGTGCCACCAGCAGCGCAGTTAACACCGGGGAGCTGTTTTTT.

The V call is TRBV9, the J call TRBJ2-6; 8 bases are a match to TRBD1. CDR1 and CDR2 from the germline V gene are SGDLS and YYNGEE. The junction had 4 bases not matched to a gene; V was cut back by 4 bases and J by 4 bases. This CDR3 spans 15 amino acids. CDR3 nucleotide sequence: TGTGCCAGCAGCACTCGACAGGGGGGGGCCAACGTCCTGACTTTC. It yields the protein CASSTRQGGANVLTF.

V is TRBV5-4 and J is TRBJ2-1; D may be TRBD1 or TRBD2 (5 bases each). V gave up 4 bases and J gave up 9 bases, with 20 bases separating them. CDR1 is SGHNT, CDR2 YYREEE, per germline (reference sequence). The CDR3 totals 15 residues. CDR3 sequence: CASSRGGAGPGEQFF. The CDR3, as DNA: TGTGCCAGCAGCCGGGGCGGTGCAGGGCCGGGTGAGCAGTTCTTC.

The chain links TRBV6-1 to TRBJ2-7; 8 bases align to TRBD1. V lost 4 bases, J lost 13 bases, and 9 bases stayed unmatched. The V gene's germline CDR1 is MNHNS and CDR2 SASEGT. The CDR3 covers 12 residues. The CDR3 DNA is TGTGCCAGCAGTGCAGTTAACAGGGGGGATTACTTC. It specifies CASSAVNRGDYF.

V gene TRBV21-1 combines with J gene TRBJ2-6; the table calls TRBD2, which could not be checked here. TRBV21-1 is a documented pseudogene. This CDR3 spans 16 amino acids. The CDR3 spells CASSKGGGTGANVLTF. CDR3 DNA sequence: TGTGCCAGCAGCAAAGGGGGAGGGACTGGGGCCAACGTCCTGACTTTC.

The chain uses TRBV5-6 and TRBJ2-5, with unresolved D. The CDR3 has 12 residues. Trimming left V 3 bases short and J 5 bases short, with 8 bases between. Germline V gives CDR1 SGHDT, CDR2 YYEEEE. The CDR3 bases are TGTGCCAGCAGCTCCACTTCGGAGACCCAGTACTTC. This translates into CASSSTSETQYF.

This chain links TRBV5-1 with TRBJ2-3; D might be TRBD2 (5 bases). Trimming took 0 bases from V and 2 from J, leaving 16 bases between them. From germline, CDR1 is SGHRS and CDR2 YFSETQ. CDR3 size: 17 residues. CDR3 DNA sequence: TGCGCCAGCAGCTTGGTAGGACTCTCAACGAACACAGATACGCAGTATTTT. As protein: CASSLVGLSTNTDTQYF. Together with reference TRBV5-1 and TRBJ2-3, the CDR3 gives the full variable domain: KAGVTQTPRYLIKTRGQQVTLSCSPISGHRSVSWYQQTPGQGLQFLFEYFSETQRNKGNFPGRFSGRQFSNSRSEMNVSTLELGDSALYLCASSLVGLSTNTDTQYFGPGTRLTVL.

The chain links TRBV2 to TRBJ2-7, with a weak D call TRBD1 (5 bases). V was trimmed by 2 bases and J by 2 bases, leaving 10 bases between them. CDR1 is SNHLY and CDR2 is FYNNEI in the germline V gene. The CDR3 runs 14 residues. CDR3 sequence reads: CASSEHTGTYEQYF. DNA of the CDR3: TGTGCCAGCAGTGAACACACAGGAACCTACGAGCAGTACTTC.